The 25 T cell receptor beta chains below all came from one sample that was sequenced in a study of blood T cells in healthy people across ages. PCR was performed a second time for roughly 7 to 11 cycles using a sample-barcoded 5' primer and a J-beta primer mix. TCRdb re-called the 5' RACE reads with MiXCR, one entry per CDR3 protein. Found here are roughly 800,000 distinct CDR3 sequences, under 40% of them singletons; the top ten hold 13%. The specimen sequenced was blood. These receptors originate from a man aged 18-30 years in good health.

This clonotype was seen many times. The V gene is TRBV3-1, the J gene TRBJ2-7; D remains ambiguous. CDR1 LGHDT and CDR2 YNNKEL come from the germline V gene (reference sequence). This CDR3 contains 14 residues. V was cut by 6 bases and J by 4 bases, with 16 bases left in between. Here the CDR3 DNA reads TGTGCCAGCAGACCGGGCTCCGTTCCTTACGAGCAGTACTTC. Translating gives CASRPGSVPYEQYF.

The chain carries TRBV6-2 or TRBV6-3 and TRBJ2-7; 7 bases are shared with TRBD2. Trimming cost V 10 bases and J 7 bases; bases outside gene matches: 16. The CDR3 has 14 amino acids. Germline CDR1 reads MNHEY; CDR2 reads SVGEGT. The CDR3 region is CATSGTNGINEQYF. The CDR3, as DNA: TGTGCCACCAGCGGGACCAACGGAATCAATGAGCAGTACTTC.

The V and J genes are TRBV4-1 and TRBJ1-2; D not resolved. V was shortened by 1 base and J by 6 bases, with 9 bases between the two germline ends. Germline CDR1 MGHRA, CDR2 YSYEKL. There are 13 residues in the CDR3. The CDR3 protein is CASSQGQSHGYTF. The CDR3 bases are TGCGCCAGCAGCCAAGGCCAGTCACATGGCTACACCTTC.

This clonotype was observed many times. The chain uses TRBV3-1 and TRBJ1-1; D is possibly TRBD1 (5 bases). Trimming left V 4 bases short and J 2 bases short, with 11 bases between. Germline CDR1 is LGHDT and CDR2 is YNNKEL (reference sequence). This CDR3 has 14 amino acids. The CDR3 loop is CASSPDSVNTEAFF. The CDR3 nucleotides read TGTGCCAGCAGCCCCGACAGCGTAAACACTGAAGCTTTCTTT.

Only a few counts were recorded for this clonotype. The chain employs TRBV20-1 and TRBJ1-2; TRBD1 matches 7 bases. The CDR3 contains 14 residues. V was pared by 2 bases and J by 4 bases, with 7 bases of the junction left unmatched. CDR1 is DFQATT and CDR2 is SNEGSKA in the germline V gene (reference sequence). DNA of the CDR3: TGCAGTGCTAGACCCGGACAGGAAACCTATGGCTACACCTTC. This codes for CSARPGQETYGYTF.

This clonotype was counted at least ten times. The V gene is TRBV29-1, the J gene TRBJ1-4; D perhaps matches TRBD1 (5 bases). Germline values: CDR1 SQVTM, CDR2 ANQGSEA. The CDR3 has 12 amino acids. The V end lost 3 bases, the J end lost 7 bases, and 9 bases lay between the germline ends. CDR3 in amino acids: CSVDRDGEKLFF. In DNA form, the CDR3 reads TGCAGCGTTGACAGGGACGGTGAAAAACTGTTTTTT. Based on the CDR3 plus reference TRBV29-1 and TRBJ1-4, the full variable domain is SAVISQKPSRDICQRGTSLTIQCQVDSQVTMMFWYRQQPGQSLTLIATANQGSEATYESGFVIDKFPISRPNLTFSTLTVSNMSPEDSSIYLCSVDRDGEKLFFGSGTQLSVL.

The rearrangement links TRBV10-3 to TRBJ2-7; 10 bases line up with TRBD2. Germline lookup yields CDR1 ENHRY and CDR2 SYGVKD. CDR3 length: 15 amino acids. The trim removed 3 bases at V and 10 bases at J, leaving 12 bases unmatched. The CDR3 sequence: CAISDQAGGPSHQYF. The CDR3 region has the DNA TGTGCCATCAGTGATCAAGCGGGGGGGCCTAGTCATCAGTACTTC.

The gene calls are TRBV16 and TRBJ2-7; TRBD1 matches at 10 bases. The CDR3 length is 16 residues. CDR1 and CDR2 (germline): KGHSY, FQNENV. Unmatched junction bases numbered 6, after V lost 4 bases and J lost 0 bases. The CDR3 is CASSRGTGEVSYEQYF. The CDR3 DNA is TGTGCCAGCAGCCGCGGGACAGGGGAAGTCTCCTACGAGCAGTACTTC.

This clonotype was found many times. This sequence joins TRBV12-3 or TRBV12-4 and TRBJ2-3; 10 bases map to TRBD2. The J segment lost 2 bases and the V segment lost 3 bases, leaving 5 bases of the junction unmatched. The CDR3 spans 16 residues. CDR3 sequence: CASSFLAGEDTDTQYF. The CDR3 region has the DNA TGTGCCAGCAGTTTTCTAGCGGGGGAGGACACAGATACGCAGTATTTT.

This chain uses TRBV20-1 with TRBJ2-1; TRBD1 matches at 7 bases. The J call is uncertain, as TRBJ2-7 better fits the DNA end. CDR3 length: 12 residues. Per germline, CDR1 DFQATT and CDR2 SNEGSKA (reference sequence). CDR3 nucleotide sequence: TGCAGTGCCAGACAGGGCTACAATGAGCAGTACTTC. Residues: CSARQGYNEQYF.

The chain combines TRBV6-5 with TRBJ2-7, with D possibly being TRBD2 (7 bases). V was shortened by 3 bases and J by 4 bases, with 16 bases between the two germline ends. Germline CDR1 is MNHEY and CDR2 is SVGAGI. This CDR3 spans 15 amino acids. CDR3 DNA: TGTGCCAGCAGTTATCCCCAGGCGGGGGCTTACGAGCAGTACTTC. Amino acid sequence: CASSYPQAGAYEQYF.

The chain uses TRBV20-1 and TRBJ1-5; D gene ambiguous. Per the germline V gene, CDR1 is DFQATT and CDR2 is SNEGSKA (reference sequence). V gave up 0 bases and J gave up 6 bases, with 15 bases separating them. The CDR3 length is 15 residues. Here the CDR3 DNA reads TGCAGTGCTAGAGACAGGTGGTTGTTCGGTCAGCCCCAGCATTTT. It encodes CSARDRWLFGQPQHF.

V gene TRBV28 combines with J gene TRBJ2-7; possibly TRBD1 for D (5 bases). Trimming took off 6 bases at V and 4 bases at J, with 10 bases between the two ends. The CDR3 spans 12 residues. Germline V gene lookup returns CDR1 MDHEN and CDR2 SYDVKM. CDR3 coding DNA: TGTGCCAGCAGCAGGGCCACATACGAGCAGTACTTC. Its protein is CASSRATYEQYF. Full variable domain (outside the CDR3, taken from reference TRBV28 and TRBJ2-7): DVKVTQSSRYLVKRTGEKVFLECVQDMDHENMFWYRQDPGLGLRLIYFSYDVKMKEKGDIPEGYSVSREKKERFSLILESASTNQTSMYLCASSRATYEQYFGPGTRLTVT.

The V and J genes are TRBV4-1 and TRBJ2-1; TRBD2 agrees at 9 bases. The V and J ends lost 1 base and 8 bases, in that order; junction bases with no gene match: 6. CDR1 MGHRA and CDR2 YSYEKL come from the germline V gene. The CDR3 sequence is 15 residues long. This CDR3 reads CASSQVESSGDEQFF. The DNA for the CDR3 is TGCGCCAGCAGCCAAGTAGAGTCTAGCGGGGATGAGCAGTTCTTC.

The rearrangement uses TRBV24-1 and TRBJ2-1; D not resolved. Germline V CDR1 and CDR2: KGHDR, SFDVKD. The V end was cut by 2 bases, the J end by 13 bases, with 11 bases between. This CDR3 is 12 amino acids long. The CDR3 nucleotides read TGTGCCACCAGTGATTCCCAAGAGACCCAGTTCTTC. This gives the protein CATSDSQETQFF.

This chain joins TRBV27 and TRBJ2-4; D gene unclear. Near its end, the DNA agrees better with TRBJ2-7, so the J call may be wrong. The germline V gene has CDR1 MNHEY and CDR2 SMNVEV (reference sequence). The CDR3 contains 14 residues. The CDR3 loop reads CASSSQTPNDEQYF. CDR3 bases: TGTGCCAGCAGTTCCCAGACGCCTAACGACGAGCAGTACTTC.

At least ten counts were recorded for this clonotype. The gene calls are TRBV12-5 and TRBJ1-2; possible D gene TRBD1, 6 bases. The CDR3 is made up of 15 amino acids. V shed 1 base and J shed 6 bases, with 15 bases lying between them. The V gene's germline CDR1 is LGHNT and CDR2 FRNRAP. The chain's CDR3 is CASGLGGQHYNGYTF. DNA of the CDR3: TGTGCTAGTGGTTTGGGCGGACAGCATTACAATGGCTACACCTTC.

J is TRBJ2-2 and V is TRBV5-1; D is perhaps TRBD1 (5 bases). The germline gives CDR1 SGHRS, CDR2 YFSETQ. The V and J ends lost 4 bases and 6 bases respectively, with 10 bases between them. The length of the CDR3 is 13 residues. As DNA, the CDR3 is TGCGCCAGCAGCGACAGCGTCTCCGGGGAGCTGTTTTTT. This sequence encodes CASSDSVSGELFF.

This clonotype came up a few times. V gene TRBV5-1 combines with J gene TRBJ1-2, with D possibly TRBD1 on 5 matching bases. Germline CDR1 is SGHRS and CDR2 is YFSETQ. This CDR3 contains 13 residues. V lost 2 bases, J lost 2 bases, and 7 bases lay in between. CDR3 nucleotides: TGCGCCAGCAGCTTCGACAGAAACTATGGCTACACCTTC. Its protein product is CASSFDRNYGYTF.

The chain recombines TRBV7-2 with TRBJ2-4, with D possibly being TRBD2 (5 bases). The end of the DNA aligns better with TRBJ2-7, so the J call may be wrong. The CDR3 spans 15 residues. Germline assignment: CDR1 SGHTA and CDR2 FQGNSA. CDR3 loop: CASSADEGLSYEQYF. In DNA, the CDR3 is TGTGCCAGCAGCGCAGATGAGGGTCTCTCCTACGAGCAGTACTTC.

The rearrangement joins TRBV6-5 to TRBJ2-1; D unresolved. The CDR3 is 18 residues long. V lost 0 bases and J 0 bases, leaving 15 bases between the germline ends. Germline CDR1 reads MNHEY; CDR2 reads SVGAGI. This CDR3 reads CASSYSTHLKVSYNEQFF. CDR3 bases: TGTGCCAGCAGTTACTCGACCCATCTCAAGGTCTCCTACAATGAGCAGTTCTTC.

This sequence joins TRBV20-1 and TRBJ1-1, with D unresolved. The CDR3 is made up of 13 amino acids. Trimming took off 6 bases at V and 1 base at J, with 12 bases between the two ends. Germline assignment: CDR1 DFQATT and CDR2 SNEGSKA (reference sequence). CDR3 residues: CSAPWQKNTEAFF. CDR3 nucleotide sequence: TGCAGTGCCCCCTGGCAGAAGAACACTGAAGCTTTCTTT.

About this clonotype: This may come from a read error, since a much larger clone is one base off. V gene TRBV29-1 combines with J gene TRBJ2-5; D is uncertain. The better agreement between TRBJ2-7 and the DNA end casts doubt on the J call. The CDR3 sequence is 12 residues long. Germline-derived CDR1 and CDR2 are SQVTM and ANQGSEA. The CDR3 sequence: CSAGADFYEQYF. DNA of the CDR3: TGCAGCGCTGGCGCAGATTTCTACGAGCAGTACTTC.

The V call is TRBV12-3 or TRBV12-4, the J call TRBJ2-2; TRBD1 aligns across 9 bases. V lost 10 bases to trimming and J lost 6 bases; unmatched junction nucleotides: 12. This CDR3 has 15 amino acids. The CDR3 nucleotides read TGTGCCACCCCTAAAGGGACAGGGCTATCCGGGGAGCTGTTTTTT. This translates into CATPKGTGLSGELFF.

V is TRBV2 and J is TRBJ2-1; D gene ambiguous. Germline V gene sequence: CDR1 SNHLY, CDR2 FYNNEI. This CDR3 has 15 residues. V dropped 7 bases and J dropped 5 bases, with 18 bases sitting between them. The CDR3 loop reads CASTEGLFIDNEQFF. CDR3 sequence (DNA): TGTGCCAGCACAGAAGGGCTTTTTATTGACAATGAGCAGTTCTTC. The full variable domain, rest sourced from reference TRBV2 and TRBJ2-1, is EPEVTQTPSHQVTQMGQEVILRCVPISNHLYFYWYRQILGQKVEFLVSFYNNEISEKSEIFDDQFSVERPDGSNFTLKIRSTKLEDSAMYFCASTEGLFIDNEQFFGPGTRLTVL.